In this sample, the clone carrying this T cell receptor beta chain turned up once. Its antigen remains unknown. The data derive from a study of Ad26.COV2.S vaccination and SARS-CoV-2 variants. On the study more broadly: Ad26.COV2.S, an intramuscular injection, was given once or twice 56 days apart.

Regarding treatment: roughly 20 received Ad26.COV2.S at low or high dose, single or two shots; five or six received placebo; per-sample allocation not given. The samples were gathered on day 63 after the first injection of vaccine or placebo. Ad26.COV2.S expressed prefusion-stabilized spike from the original Wuhan strain. Method: immunoSEQ multiplex PCR; TCRdb's copy keeps in-frame clones and lacks some. This table has 400,000 to 500,000 clones, roughly 90% appearing once. Findings of the study overall: There was a possibility that the TCR breadth and depth analyses underestimated total T cell responses.

The sequence was obtained from a person between 18 and 65 years old who received the Ad26.COV2.S COVID-19 vaccine or a placebo. The source material was peripheral blood, sampled in a trial of Ad26.COV2.S vaccine versus placebo.

The CDR3 is CASSYRDRGRETQYF. The CDR3 DNA is TGTGCCAGCAGTTACCGGGACAGGGGACGAGAGACCCAGTACTTC. The rearrangement joins TRBV6-5 to TRBJ2-5, with 10 bases matching TRBD1. Trimming at V came to 2 bases and at J to 4 bases, leaving 4 bases not matched to a gene. Germline V gene sequence: CDR1 MNHEY, CDR2 SVGAGI. CDR3 length equals 15 residues.